These T cell receptor beta chains were read from a single sample in a study of identical twins. TCRdb reanalysed the 5' RACE reads using MiXCR and keeps one entry per CDR3 protein. The sample shows 400,000 to 550,000 distinct CDR3 sequences, 24% of them seen only once. This same sample was also taken into another study, of T cells expressing NK-cell markers.

Material: CD4+ T cells sorted from blood. The receptors shown here come from a woman aged 18-35 years in good health. The CDR3 runs from the conserved cysteine through the conserved F or W.

j_gene,v_gene,CDR3aa
TRBJ2-1,TRBV7-2,CASSLEAGPYNEQFF
TRBJ1-2,TRBV7-8,CASSPLRRSEGYTF
TRBJ1-1,TRBV5-1,CASSPASKTEAFF
TRBJ1-2,TRBV29-1,CSGGTDGYTF
TRBJ1-5,TRBV5-5,CASSFSGGSYQPQHF
TRBJ2-5,TRBV20-1,CSASQANKETQYF
TRBJ1-1,TRBV10-3,CATGALEVSEAFF
TRBJ1-6,TRBV15,CATSRERFLNSPLHF
TRBJ2-7,TRBV6-6,CASSYRSAREQYF
TRBJ2-5,TRBV5-1,CASSLAGHRGYQETQYF
TRBJ1-2,TRBV11-2,CASSRGGIAASQLYGYTF
TRBJ2-7,TRBV28,CASSLRSSGREYEQYF
TRBJ2-7,TRBV29-1,CSVVSRQTYEQYF
TRBJ2-1,TRBV20-1,CSARDGRRQSHNEQFF
TRBJ2-1,TRBV7-2,CASSSGTSEYNEQFF
TRBJ1-1,TRBV5-1,CASSPPGIRNTEAFF
TRBJ1-1,TRBV18,CASSPGSKNTEAFF
TRBJ2-4,TRBV12-3/TRBV12-4,CASSLQGTLAKNIQYF
TRBJ1-5,TRBV2,CASSETGQGQPQHF
TRBJ2-1,TRBV9,CASSVASVGNEQFF
TRBJ1-2,TRBV7-9,CASSLAEAVLGYTF
TRBJ1-5,TRBV5-4,CASSLDVGNQPQHF
TRBJ1-1,TRBV29-1,CSVLGQMNTEAFF
TRBJ2-1,TRBV6-5,CASSPRGREQFF
TRBJ1-1,TRBV19,CASTSGAAFF
TRBJ1-3,TRBV7-9,CATVRDSNSGNTIYF
TRBJ2-1,TRBV20-1,CSAAGTGHNEQFF
TRBJ1-1,TRBV2,CASIIQGAEAFF
TRBJ2-1,TRBV4-3,CASRLGVGYEQFF
TRBJ2-5,TRBV20-1,CSAPHSGVWTQYF
TRBJ1-1,TRBV3-1,CASSQNLGNTEAFF
TRBJ2-6,TRBV20-1,CSARRGLGSGANVLTF
TRBJ1-5,TRBV11-2,CASSRQGAFGQPQHF
TRBJ2-1,TRBV6-5,CASSYTSRDRGNEQFF
TRBJ2-7,TRBV7-2,CASSRRSEAEQYF
TRBJ2-1,TRBV20-1,CSARDPLATSGSIYEQFF
TRBJ2-2,TRBV4-2,CASSQERTSPELFF
TRBJ1-2,TRBV20-1,CSASLYGYTF
TRBJ2-5,TRBV14,CASSQVGLQETQYF
TRBJ2-2,TRBV12-3/TRBV12-4,CATKFQGASNTGELFF
TRBJ2-7,TRBV5-1,CASSLRPGLDYEQYF
TRBJ2-1,TRBV7-9,CASSLERSEQFF
TRBJ2-6,TRBV5-1,CASSLFGGTGANVLTF
TRBJ2-1,TRBV7-9,CASSFPSGAEQFF
TRBJ1-1,TRBV18,CASSPIRHEAFF
TRBJ2-3,TRBV12-3/TRBV12-4,CACAVAGGDTQYF
TRBJ1-5,TRBV20-1,CSARDRQDQPQHF
TRBJ2-2,TRBV12-5,CASGLVDRGTTSAGELFF